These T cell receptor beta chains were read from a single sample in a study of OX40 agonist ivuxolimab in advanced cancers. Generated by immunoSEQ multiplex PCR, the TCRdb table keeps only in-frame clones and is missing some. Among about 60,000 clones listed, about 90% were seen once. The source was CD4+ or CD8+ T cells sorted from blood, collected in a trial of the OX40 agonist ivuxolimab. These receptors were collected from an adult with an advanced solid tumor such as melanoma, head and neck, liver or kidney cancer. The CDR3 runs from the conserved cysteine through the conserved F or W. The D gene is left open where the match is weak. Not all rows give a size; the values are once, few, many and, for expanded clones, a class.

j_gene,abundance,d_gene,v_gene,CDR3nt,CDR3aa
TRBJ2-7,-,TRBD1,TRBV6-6,TGTGCCAGCAGGACCCCGGGACAGCCCTACGAGCAGTACTTC,CASRTPGQPYEQYF
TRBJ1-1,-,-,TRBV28,TGTGCCATAAGACAACGGGAAGCTTTCTTT,CAIRQREAFF
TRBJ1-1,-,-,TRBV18,TGTGCCAGCTCACCCCCTAACACCAACACTGAAGCTTTCTTT,CASSPPNTNTEAFF
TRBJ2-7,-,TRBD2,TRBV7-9,TGTGCCAGCAGCTTAGAATCTCCAGCGGGAGCCCTCGAGCAGTACTTC,CASSLESPAGALEQYF
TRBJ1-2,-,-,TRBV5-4,TGTGCCAGCAGCGGAGGTGGCAGGGGCTATGGCTACACCTTC,CASSGGGRGYGYTF
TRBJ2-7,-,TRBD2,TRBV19,TGTGCCACCGCACCTTTAGCGGGAGGCTACGAGCAGTACTTC,CATAPLAGGYEQYF
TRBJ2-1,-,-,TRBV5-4,TGTGCCAGCAGCTCCGGGACCCTTTACAATGAGCAGTTCTTC,CASSSGTLYNEQFF
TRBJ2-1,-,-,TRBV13,TGTGCCAGCAGAACCCTTAGCGGCCTTTACAATGAGCAGTTCTTC,CASRTLSGLYNEQFF
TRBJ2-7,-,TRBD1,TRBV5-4,TGTGCCAGCAGCACGAACAGGGGTGAGCAGTACTTC,CASSTNRGEQYF
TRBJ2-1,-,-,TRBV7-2,TGTGCCAGCAGCCCCCCCTCCTACAATGAGCAGTTCTTC,CASSPPSYNEQFF
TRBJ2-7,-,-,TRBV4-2,TGTGCCAGCAGCCAAAGGCCAGCGGAGTACTACGAGCAGTACTTC,CASSQRPAEYYEQYF
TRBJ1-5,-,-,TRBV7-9,TGTGCCAGCAGCTTGGGGGGTAACAATCAGCCCCAGCATTTT,CASSLGGNNQPQHF
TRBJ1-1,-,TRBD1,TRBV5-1,TGCGCCAGCAGCCCAGGACAGGGCGGCACTGAAGCTTTCTTT,CASSPGQGGTEAFF
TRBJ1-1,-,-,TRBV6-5,TGTGCCAGCAGTTACTCGAGACGTGTGAACACTGAAGCTTTCTTT,CASSYSRRVNTEAFF
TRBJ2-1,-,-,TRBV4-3,TGCGCCAGCAGCCAAGATCGAAGTAGCGGCTACAATGAGCAGTTCTTC,CASSQDRSSGYNEQFF
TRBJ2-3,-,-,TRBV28,TGTGCCTTACGGGGAAGCACAGATACGCAGTATTTT,CALRGSTDTQYF
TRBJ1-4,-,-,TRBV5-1,TGCGCCAGCAGCTTGGGGGACACGCTTAATGAAAAACTGTTTTTT,CASSLGDTLNEKLFF
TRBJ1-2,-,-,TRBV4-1,TGCGCCAGCAGCCGCACCGGGGCAGGACCATTCTATGGCTACACCTTC,CASSRTGAGPFYGYTF
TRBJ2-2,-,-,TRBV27,TGTGCCAGCAAAATTGGGCTAGCTTATACCGGGGAGCTGTTTTTT,CASKIGLAYTGELFF
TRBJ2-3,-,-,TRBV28,TGTGCCAGCAGTCTAGAAAATACGCAGTATTTT,CASSLENTQYF
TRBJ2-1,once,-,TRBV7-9,TGTGCCAGCAGCTGGGGTCGACTAGTGGGTGGAGTAAGGCAGTTCTTC,CASSWGRLVGGVRQFF
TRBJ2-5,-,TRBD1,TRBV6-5,TGTGCCAGCACCCACGGGACAGGGAAGACCCAGTACTTC,CASTHGTGKTQYF
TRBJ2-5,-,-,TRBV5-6,TGTGCCAGCACCCCAGGGGAGGTGAAAGAGACCCAGTACTTC,CASTPGEVKETQYF
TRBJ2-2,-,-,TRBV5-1,TGCGCCAGCAGCTTGCCCCTAGACGGGGAGCTGTTTTTT,CASSLPLDGELFF
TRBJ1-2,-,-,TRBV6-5,TGTGCCAGCAGGTCCCAGGGTCTCAACTATGGCTACACCTTC,CASRSQGLNYGYTF
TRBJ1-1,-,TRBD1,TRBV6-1,TGTGCCAGCAGTGCCCACAGGGGAACTGAAGCTTTCTTT,CASSAHRGTEAFF
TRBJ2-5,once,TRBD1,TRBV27,TGTGCCAGCAGTTCAACCGGGACAGGACGCCAAGAGACCCAGTACTTC,CASSSTGTGRQETQYF
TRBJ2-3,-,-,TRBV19,TGTGCCAGTAGTATAGACGGCCGAGGGACAGATACGCAGTATTTT,CASSIDGRGTDTQYF
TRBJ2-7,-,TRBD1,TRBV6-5,TGTGCCAGCAGTCGGACAGGTCCCCCCTACGAGCAGTACTTC,CASSRTGPPYEQYF
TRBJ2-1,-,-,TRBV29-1,TGCAGCGTTCATGGTATTGCGGGGTACAATGAGCAGTTCTTC,CSVHGIAGYNEQFF
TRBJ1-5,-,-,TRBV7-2,TGTGCCAGCAGCTGGGGGTCGAGCAATCAGCCCCAGCATTTT,CASSWGSSNQPQHF
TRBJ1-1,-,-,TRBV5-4,TGTGCCAGCAGCACCATGAAAAGCCCTGAAGCTTTCTTT,CASSTMKSPEAFF
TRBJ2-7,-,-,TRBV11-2,TGTGCCAGCAGCCCTCGGACACACTCCTACGAGCAGTACTTC,CASSPRTHSYEQYF
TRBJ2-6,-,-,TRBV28,TGTGCCAGCAGTTTGGGGGGAGCTGGGGCCAACGTCCTGACTTTC,CASSLGGAGANVLTF
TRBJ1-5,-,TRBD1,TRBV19,TGTGCCAGTACCGTGACAGGGGGAGCTCAGCCCCAGCATTTT,CASTVTGGAQPQHF
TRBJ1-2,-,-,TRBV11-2,TGTGCCAGCAGCTTAGACAGAAACTATGGCTACACCTTC,CASSLDRNYGYTF
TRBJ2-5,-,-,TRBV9,TGTGCCAGCAGCTCCCGTTGGAGGGGAGGGGGGGAGACCCAGTACTTC,CASSSRWRGGGETQYF
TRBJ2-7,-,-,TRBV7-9,TGTGCCAGCAGCTTAGCGCAAAGGGGGGACTCCTACGAGCAGTACTTC,CASSLAQRGDSYEQYF
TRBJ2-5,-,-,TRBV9,TGTGCCAGCAGCGTAGTGTTAAGGGGACCTTCTCAAGAGACCCAGTACTTC,CASSVVLRGPSQETQYF
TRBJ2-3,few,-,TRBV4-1,TGCGCCAGCAGCCAAGCGGTGCGGCCCACAGATACGCAGTATTTT,CASSQAVRPTDTQYF
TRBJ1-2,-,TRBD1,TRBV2,TGTGCCAGCGCTTCCCGGGACAGGGGTGGCTACACCTTC,CASASRDRGGYTF
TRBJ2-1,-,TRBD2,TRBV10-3,TGTGCCATCAGTGATAAAAGCGGGACGTCCTACAATGAGCAGTTCTTC,CAISDKSGTSYNEQFF
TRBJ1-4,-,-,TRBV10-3,TGTGCCATCAGTGACAGGAATGGGCCTGAAAAACTGTTTTTT,CAISDRNGPEKLFF
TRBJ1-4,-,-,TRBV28,TGTGCCAGCAGTCTCAACAGGCGGGCTAATGAAAAACTGTTTTTT,CASSLNRRANEKLFF
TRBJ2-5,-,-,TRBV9,TGTGCCAGCAGCGTAGGCCCAAACGGGGAGACCCAGTACTTC,CASSVGPNGETQYF
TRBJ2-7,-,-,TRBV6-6,TGTGCCAGCAGTTGGGACGCTTCAACCTACGAGCAGTACTTC,CASSWDASTYEQYF
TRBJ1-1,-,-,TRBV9,TGTGCCAGCAGCCCATTTATGAACACTGAAGCTTTCTTT,CASSPFMNTEAFF
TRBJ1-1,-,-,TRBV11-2,TGTGCCAGCAGCTCTACCGCCGGGGTGAACACTGAAGCTTTCTTT,CASSSTAGVNTEAFF
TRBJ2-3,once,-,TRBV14,TGTGCCAGCAGCCCAAAAACAGCGGCCTGGGATACGCAGTATTTT,CASSPKTAAWDTQYF
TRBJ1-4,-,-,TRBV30,TGTGCCTGGGGAGCAACTAATGAAAAACTGTTTTTT,CAWGATNEKLFF
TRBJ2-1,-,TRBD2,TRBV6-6,TGTGCCAGCAGTTACAAGCGGGAGGGCCTAAATGAGCAGTTCTTC,CASSYKREGLNEQFF